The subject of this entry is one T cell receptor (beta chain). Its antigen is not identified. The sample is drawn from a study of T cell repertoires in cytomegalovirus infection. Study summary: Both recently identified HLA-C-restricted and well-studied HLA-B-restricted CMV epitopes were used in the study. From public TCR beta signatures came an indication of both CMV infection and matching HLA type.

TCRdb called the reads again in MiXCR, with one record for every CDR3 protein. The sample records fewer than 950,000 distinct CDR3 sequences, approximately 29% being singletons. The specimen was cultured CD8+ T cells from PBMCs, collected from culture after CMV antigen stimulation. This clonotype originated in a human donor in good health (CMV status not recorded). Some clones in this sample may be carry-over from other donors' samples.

The DNA of the CDR3 is TGCGCCAGCAGCCGGAGAGTTCTAGCGGGTGTTAGAGATGAGCAGTTCTTC. This sequence encodes CASSRRVLAGVRDEQFF. The chain joins TRBV4-1 to TRBJ2-1; TRBD2 matches at 8 bases. CDR3 length: 17 residues. Germline V gene lookup returns CDR1 MGHRA and CDR2 YSYEKL. V gave up 4 bases and J gave up 8 bases; unmatched junction bases: 16.